A single T cell receptor (beta chain) is shown here with its context. This record comes from a study of blood T cell repertoires in COVID-19. Overall study: The cDNA or gDNA used as material had been derived from T cells, B-cell-depleted T cells, or PBMCs.

Libraries were prepared by immunoSEQ multiplex PCR; TCRdb keeps only in-frame clonotypes and omits some of them. This sample has 350,000 or so clones, with around nine tenths found just once. V dropped 5 bases and J dropped 1; count of bases not matched to a gene: 7. The CDR3 consists of 17 residues. The germline V gene has CDR1 MDHEN and CDR2 SYDVKM. This sequence originates from a woman aged 30 to 39 who had been exposed to COVID-19. Input material: PBMCs or T cells enriched from blood (not recorded which). V usage is TRBV28 and J usage is TRBJ2-3; the match to TRBD2 covers 12 bases. CDR3 loop: CASSKTSGSDRTDTQYF. The CDR3 DNA reads as TGTGCCAGCAGTAAGACTAGCGGGAGCGACCGCACAGATACGCAGTATTTT.